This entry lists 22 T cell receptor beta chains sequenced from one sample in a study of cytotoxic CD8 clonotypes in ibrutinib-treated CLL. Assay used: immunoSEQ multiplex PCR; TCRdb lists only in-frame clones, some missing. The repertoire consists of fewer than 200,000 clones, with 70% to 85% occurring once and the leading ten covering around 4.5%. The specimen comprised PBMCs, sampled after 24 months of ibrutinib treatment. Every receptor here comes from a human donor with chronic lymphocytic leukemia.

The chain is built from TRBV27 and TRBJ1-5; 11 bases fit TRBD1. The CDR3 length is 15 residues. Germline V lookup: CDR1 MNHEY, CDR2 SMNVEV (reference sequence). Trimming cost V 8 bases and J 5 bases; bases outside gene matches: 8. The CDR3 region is CASRSGTGGDQPQHF. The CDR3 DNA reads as TGTGCCAGCCGCTCCGGGACAGGGGGGGATCAGCCCCAGCATTTT.

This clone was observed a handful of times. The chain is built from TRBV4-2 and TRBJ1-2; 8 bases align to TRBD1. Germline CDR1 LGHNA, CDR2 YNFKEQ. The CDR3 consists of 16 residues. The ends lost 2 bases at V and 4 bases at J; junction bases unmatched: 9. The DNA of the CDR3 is TGTGCCAGCAGCCAAAGGGGACAGGTCGCTGCCTATGGCTACACCTTC. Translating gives CASSQRGQVAAYGYTF.

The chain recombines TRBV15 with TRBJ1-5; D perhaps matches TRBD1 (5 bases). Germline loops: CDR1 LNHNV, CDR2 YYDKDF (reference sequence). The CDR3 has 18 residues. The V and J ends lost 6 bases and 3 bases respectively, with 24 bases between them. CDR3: CATRAYRGGAEVNQPQHF. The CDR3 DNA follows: TGTGCCACCAGAGCCTATCGGGGGGGTGCGGAGGTCAATCAGCCCCAGCATTTT.

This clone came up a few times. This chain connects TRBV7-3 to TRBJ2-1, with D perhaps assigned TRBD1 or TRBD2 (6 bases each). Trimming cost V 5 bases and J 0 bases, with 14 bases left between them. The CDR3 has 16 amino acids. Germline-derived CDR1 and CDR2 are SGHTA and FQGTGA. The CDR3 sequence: CASSPEGGLSYNEQFF. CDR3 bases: TGTGCCAGCAGCCCCGAGGGGGGCCTCTCCTACAATGAGCAGTTCTTC.

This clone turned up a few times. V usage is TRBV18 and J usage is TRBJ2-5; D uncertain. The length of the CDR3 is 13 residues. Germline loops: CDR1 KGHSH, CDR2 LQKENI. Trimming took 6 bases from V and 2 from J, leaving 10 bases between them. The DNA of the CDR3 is TGTGCCAGCTCCCAGACTCTGCAAGAGACCCAGTACTTC. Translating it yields CASSQTLQETQYF.

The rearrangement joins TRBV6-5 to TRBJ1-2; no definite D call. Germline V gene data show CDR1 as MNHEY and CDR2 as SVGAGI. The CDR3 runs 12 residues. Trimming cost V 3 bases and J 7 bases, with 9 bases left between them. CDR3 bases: TGTGCCAGCAGTTATAGTCGAGGTGGCTACACCTTC. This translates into CASSYSRGGYTF.

The CDR3 protein is CASSPTPGTDFSSYNSPLHF. In DNA form, the CDR3 reads TGTGCCAGCAGCCCTACTCCCGGGACAGATTTTAGCTCCTATAATTCACCCCTCCACTTT. The chain combines TRBV7-8 with TRBJ1-6; 7 nucleotides agree with TRBD1. Germline V CDR1 and CDR2: SGHVS, FQNEAQ. V was clipped by 5 bases and J by 0 bases; unmatched bases: 16. The length of the CDR3 is 20 residues. The entire variable domain, with the rest obtained from reference TRBV7-8 and TRBJ1-6, is as follows: GAGVSQSPRYKVAKRGQDVALRCDPISGHVSLFWYQQALGQGPEFLTYFQNEAQLDKSGLPSDRFFAERPEGSVSTLKIQRTQQEDSAVYLCASSPTPGTDFSSYNSPLHFGNGTRLTVT.

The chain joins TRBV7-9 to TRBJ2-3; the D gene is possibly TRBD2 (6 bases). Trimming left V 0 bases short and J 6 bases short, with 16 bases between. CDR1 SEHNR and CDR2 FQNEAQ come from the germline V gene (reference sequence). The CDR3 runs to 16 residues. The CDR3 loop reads CASSLARGALPDTQYF. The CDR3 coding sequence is TGTGCCAGCAGCTTAGCGCGCGGGGCCCTCCCCGATACGCAGTATTTT.

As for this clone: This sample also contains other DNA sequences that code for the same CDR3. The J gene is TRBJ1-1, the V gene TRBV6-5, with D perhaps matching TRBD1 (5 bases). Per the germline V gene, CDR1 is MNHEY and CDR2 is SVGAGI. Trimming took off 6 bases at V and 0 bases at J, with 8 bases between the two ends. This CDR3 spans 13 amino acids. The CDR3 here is CASSDSLNTEAFF. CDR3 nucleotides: TGTGCCAGCAGCGACAGTTTGAACACTGAAGCTTTCTTT.

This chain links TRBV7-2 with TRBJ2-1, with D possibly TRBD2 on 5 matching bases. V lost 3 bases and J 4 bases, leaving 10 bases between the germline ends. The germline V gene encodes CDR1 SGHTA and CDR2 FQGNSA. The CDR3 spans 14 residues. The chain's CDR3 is CASSFSSTYNEQFF. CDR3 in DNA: TGTGCCAGCAGCTTCTCTAGCACTTACAATGAGCAGTTCTTC.

The CDR3 is CASSPGQGVNQPQHF. CDR3 bases: TGTGCCAGCTCACCAGGACAGGGGGTTAATCAGCCCCAGCATTTT. The V call is TRBV18, the J call TRBJ1-5, with TRBD1 matching 10 bases. The J segment lost 4 bases and the V segment lost 2 bases, leaving 2 bases of the junction unmatched. This CDR3 has 15 residues. Germline CDR1 KGHSH, CDR2 LQKENI.

CDR3: CASSFFDRSSYNSPLHF. CDR3 sequence (DNA): TGCGCCAGCAGCTTTTTCGACAGGAGCTCCTATAATTCACCCCTCCACTTT. This chain links TRBV5-1 with TRBJ1-6, with a weak D call TRBD1 (6 bases). CDR1 is SGHRS and CDR2 is YFSETQ in the germline V gene. CDR3 length: 17 amino acids. V was clipped by 2 bases and J by 0 bases, with 12 bases between them.

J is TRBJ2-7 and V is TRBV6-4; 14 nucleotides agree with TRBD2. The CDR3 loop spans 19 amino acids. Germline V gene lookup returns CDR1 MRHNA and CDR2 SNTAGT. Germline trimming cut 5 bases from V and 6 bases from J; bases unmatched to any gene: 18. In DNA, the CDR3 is TGTGCCAGCAGTTTGGGGGGACTAGCGGGAGTAGTCGGGTTTTGCGAGCAGTACTTC. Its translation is CASSLGGLAGVVGFCEQYF.

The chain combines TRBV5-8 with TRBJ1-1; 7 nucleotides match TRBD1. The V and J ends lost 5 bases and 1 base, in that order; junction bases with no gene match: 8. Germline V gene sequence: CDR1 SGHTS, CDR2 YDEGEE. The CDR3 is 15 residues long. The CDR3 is CASRETDRQNTEAFF. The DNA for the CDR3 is TGTGCCAGCAGAGAAACGGACAGGCAGAACACTGAAGCTTTCTTT. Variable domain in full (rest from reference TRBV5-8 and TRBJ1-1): EAGVTQSPTHLIKTRGQQATLRCSPISGHTSVYWYQQALGLGLQFLLWYDEGEERNRGNFPPRFSGRQFPNYSSELNVNALELEDSALYLCASRETDRQNTEAFFGQGTRLTVV.

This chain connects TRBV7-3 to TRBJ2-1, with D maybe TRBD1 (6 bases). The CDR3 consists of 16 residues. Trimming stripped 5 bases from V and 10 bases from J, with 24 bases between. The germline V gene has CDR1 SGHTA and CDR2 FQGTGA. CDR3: CASSPRPYGGQGEQFF. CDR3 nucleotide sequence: TGTGCCAGCAGCCCTCGGCCTTATGGGGGCCAGGGGGAGCAGTTCTTC.

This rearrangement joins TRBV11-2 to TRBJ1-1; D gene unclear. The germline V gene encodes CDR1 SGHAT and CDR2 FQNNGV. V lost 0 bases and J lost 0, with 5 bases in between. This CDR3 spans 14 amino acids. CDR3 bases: TGTGCCAGCAGCTTAGACGGATTGAACACTGAAGCTTTCTTT. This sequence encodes CASSLDGLNTEAFF.

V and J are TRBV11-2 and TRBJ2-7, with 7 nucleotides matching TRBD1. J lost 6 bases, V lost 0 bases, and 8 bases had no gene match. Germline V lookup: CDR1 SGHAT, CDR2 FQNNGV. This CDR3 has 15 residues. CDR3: CASSLDVDRVVEQYF. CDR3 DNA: TGTGCCAGCAGCTTAGATGTCGACAGGGTGGTCGAGCAGTACTTC.

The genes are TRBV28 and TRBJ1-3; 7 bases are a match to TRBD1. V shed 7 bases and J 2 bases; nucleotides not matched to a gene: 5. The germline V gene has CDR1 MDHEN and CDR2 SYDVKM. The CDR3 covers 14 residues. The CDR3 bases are TGTGCCAGCAATCTGGGACAGCCTGGAAACACCATATATTTT. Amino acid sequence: CASNLGQPGNTIYF.

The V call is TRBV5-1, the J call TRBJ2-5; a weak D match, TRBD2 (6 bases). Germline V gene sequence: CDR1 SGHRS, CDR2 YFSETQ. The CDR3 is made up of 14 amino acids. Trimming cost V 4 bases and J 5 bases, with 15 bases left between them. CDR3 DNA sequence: TGCGCCAGCAGCCCGGGACTCCCCAGGGAGACCCAGTACTTC. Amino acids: CASSPGLPRETQYF.

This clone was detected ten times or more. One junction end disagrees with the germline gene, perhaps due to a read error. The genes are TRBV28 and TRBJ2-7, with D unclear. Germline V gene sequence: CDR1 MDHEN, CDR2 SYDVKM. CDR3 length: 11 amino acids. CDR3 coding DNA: TGTGCCAGCAGTTTAGGGTATACGCCAAACTTC. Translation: CASSLGYTPNF.

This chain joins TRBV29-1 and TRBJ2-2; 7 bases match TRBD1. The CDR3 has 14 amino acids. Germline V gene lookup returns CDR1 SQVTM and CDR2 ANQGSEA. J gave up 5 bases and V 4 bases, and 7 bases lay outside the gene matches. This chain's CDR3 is CSVGETGRTGELFF. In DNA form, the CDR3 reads TGCAGCGTTGGGGAGACAGGGCGAACCGGGGAGCTGTTTTTT.

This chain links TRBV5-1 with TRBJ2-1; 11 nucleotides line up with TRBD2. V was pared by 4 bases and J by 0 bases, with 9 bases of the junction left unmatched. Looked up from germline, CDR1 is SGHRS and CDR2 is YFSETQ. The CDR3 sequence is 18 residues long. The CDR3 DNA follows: TGCGCCAGCAGCAGCCCTAGCGGGGGGTCCCGCTCCTACAATGAGCAGTTCTTC. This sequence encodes CASSSPSGGSRSYNEQFF.